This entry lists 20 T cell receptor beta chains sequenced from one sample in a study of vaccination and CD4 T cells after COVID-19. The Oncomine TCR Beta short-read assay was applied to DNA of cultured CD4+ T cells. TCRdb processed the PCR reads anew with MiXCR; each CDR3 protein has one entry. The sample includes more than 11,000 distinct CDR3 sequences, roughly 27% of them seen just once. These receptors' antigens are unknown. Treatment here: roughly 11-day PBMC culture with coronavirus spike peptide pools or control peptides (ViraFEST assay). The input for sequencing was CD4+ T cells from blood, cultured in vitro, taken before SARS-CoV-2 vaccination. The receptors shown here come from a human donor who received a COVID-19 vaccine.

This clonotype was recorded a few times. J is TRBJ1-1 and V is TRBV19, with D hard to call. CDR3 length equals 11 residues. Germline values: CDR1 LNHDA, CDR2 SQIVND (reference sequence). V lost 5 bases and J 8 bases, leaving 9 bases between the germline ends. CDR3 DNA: TGTGCCAGTAGTGATCAGAAAGAAGCTTTCTTT. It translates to CASSDQKEAFF.

In DNA, the CDR3 is TGTGCCAGCAGCTCGGGGGGGGCGGTGTTTTTT. This encodes CASSSGGAVFF. V is TRBV21-1 and J is TRBJ1-4; the table names TRBD1, a call not compared with the DNA. TRBV21-1 is annotated as a pseudogene. This CDR3 has 11 amino acids.

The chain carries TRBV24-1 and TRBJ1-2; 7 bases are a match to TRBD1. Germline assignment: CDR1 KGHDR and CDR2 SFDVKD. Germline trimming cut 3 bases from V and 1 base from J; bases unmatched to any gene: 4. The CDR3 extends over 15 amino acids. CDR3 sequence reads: CATSDRQGGNYGYTF. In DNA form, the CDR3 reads TGTGCCACCAGTGATCGACAGGGTGGTAACTATGGCTACACCTTC.

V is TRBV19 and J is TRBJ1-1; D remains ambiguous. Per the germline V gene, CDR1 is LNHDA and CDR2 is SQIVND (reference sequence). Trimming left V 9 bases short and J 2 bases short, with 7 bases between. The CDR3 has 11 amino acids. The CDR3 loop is CASRFNTEAFF. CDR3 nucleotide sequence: TGTGCCAGCCGATTCAACACTGAAGCTTTCTTT.

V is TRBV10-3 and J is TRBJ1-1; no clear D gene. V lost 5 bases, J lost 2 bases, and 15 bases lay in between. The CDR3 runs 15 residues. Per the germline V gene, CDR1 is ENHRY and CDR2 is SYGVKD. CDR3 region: CAISIGPSRNTEAFF. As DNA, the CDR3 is TGTGCCATCAGTATCGGGCCCTCACGAAACACTGAAGCTTTCTTT.

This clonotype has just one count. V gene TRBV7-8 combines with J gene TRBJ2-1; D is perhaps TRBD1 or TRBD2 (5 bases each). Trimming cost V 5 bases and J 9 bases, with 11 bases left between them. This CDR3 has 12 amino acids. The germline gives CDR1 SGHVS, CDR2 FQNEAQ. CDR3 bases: TGTGCCAGCAGCGAGGCCGGGACTGAGCAGTTCTTC. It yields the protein CASSEAGTEQFF. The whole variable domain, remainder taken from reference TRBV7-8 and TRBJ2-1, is GAGVSQSPRYKVAKRGQDVALRCDPISGHVSLFWYQQALGQGPEFLTYFQNEAQLDKSGLPSDRFFAERPEGSVSTLKIQRTQQEDSAVYLCASSEAGTEQFFGPGTRLTVL.

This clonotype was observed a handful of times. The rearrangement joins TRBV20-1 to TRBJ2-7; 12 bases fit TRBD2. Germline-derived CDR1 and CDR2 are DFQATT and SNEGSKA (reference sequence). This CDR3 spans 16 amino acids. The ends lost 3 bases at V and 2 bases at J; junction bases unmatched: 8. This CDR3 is CSASRASGGEPYEQYF. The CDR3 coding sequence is TGCAGTGCTAGTAGGGCTAGCGGGGGGGAACCCTACGAGCAGTACTTC.

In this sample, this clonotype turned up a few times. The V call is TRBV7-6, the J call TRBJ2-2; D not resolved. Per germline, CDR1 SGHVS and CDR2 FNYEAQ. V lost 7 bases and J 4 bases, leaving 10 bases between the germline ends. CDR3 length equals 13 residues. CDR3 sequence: CASNPSFTGELFF. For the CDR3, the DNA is TGTGCCAGCAACCCCTCCTTCACCGGGGAGCTGTTTTTT. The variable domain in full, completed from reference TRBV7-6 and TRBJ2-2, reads GAGVSQSPRYKVTKRGQDVALRCDPISGHVSLYWYRQALGQGPEFLTYFNYEAQQDKSGLPNDRFSAERPEGSISTLTIQRTEQRDSAMYRCASNPSFTGELFFGEGSRLTVL.

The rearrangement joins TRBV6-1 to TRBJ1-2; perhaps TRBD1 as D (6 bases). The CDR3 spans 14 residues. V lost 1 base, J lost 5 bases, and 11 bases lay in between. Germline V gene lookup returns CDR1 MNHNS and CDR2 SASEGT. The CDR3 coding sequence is TGTGCCAGCAGTGAAGTTTGGGGGGCTTATGGCTACACCTTC. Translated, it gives CASSEVWGAYGYTF.

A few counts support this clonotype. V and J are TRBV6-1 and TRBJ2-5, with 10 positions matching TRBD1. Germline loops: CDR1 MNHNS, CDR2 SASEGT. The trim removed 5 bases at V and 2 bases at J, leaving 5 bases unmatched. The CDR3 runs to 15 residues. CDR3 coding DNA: TGTGCCAGCAGTCGCCAGGGACAGGGGCAAGAGACCCAGTACTTC. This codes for CASSRQGQGQETQYF.

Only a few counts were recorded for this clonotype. The CDR3 nucleotides read TGTGCCAGCAGTCCCCGGGCGAGGGGCACCCAGTACTTC. Translating gives CASSPRARGTQYF. This chain joins TRBV6-1 and TRBJ2-5, with D possibly called TRBD1 or TRBD2 (5 bases each). The CDR3 contains 13 residues. CDR1 and CDR2 (germline): MNHNS, SASEGT. V lost 5 bases to trimming and J lost 8 bases, with 15 bases between them.

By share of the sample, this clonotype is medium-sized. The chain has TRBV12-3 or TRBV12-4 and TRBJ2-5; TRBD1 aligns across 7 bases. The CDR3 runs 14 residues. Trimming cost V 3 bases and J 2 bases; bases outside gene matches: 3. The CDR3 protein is CASSFGTAQETQYF. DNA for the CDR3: TGTGCCAGCAGTTTTGGGACAGCTCAAGAGACCCAGTACTTC.

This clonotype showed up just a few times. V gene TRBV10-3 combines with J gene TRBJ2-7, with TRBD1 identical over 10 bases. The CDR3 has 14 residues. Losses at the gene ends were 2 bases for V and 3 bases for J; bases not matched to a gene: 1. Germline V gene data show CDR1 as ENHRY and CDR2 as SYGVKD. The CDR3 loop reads CAISERDRGYEQYF. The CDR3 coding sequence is TGTGCCATCAGTGAGAGGGACAGGGGCTACGAGCAGTACTTC.

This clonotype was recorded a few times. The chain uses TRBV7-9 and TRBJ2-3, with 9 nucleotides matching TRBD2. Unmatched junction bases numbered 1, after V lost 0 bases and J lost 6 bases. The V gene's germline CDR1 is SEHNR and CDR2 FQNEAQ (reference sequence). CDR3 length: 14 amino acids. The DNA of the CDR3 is TGTGCCAGCAGCTTAGCAGCGGGGGGCGATACGCAGTATTTT. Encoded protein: CASSLAAGGDTQYF. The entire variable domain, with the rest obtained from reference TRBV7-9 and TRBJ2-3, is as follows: DTGVSQNPRHKITKRGQNVTFRCDPISEHNRLYWYRQTLGQGPEFLTYFQNEAQLEKSRLLSDRFSAERPKGSFSTLEIQRTEQGDSAMYLCASSLAAGGDTQYFGPGTRLTVL.

The CDR3 nucleotides are TGTGCTAGTGCCTCAAGGGGGGAGACCCAGTACTTC. Residues: CASASRGETQYF. V usage is TRBV12-5 and J usage is TRBJ2-5; D is perhaps TRBD1 (6 bases). With 7 bases removed from V and 5 bases from J, the gap between germline ends came to 11 bases. The V gene's germline CDR1 is LGHNT and CDR2 FRNRAP. This CDR3 spans 12 amino acids. Looking up the rest from reference TRBV12-5 and TRBJ2-5 gives the full variable domain: DARVTQTPRHKVTEMGQEVTMRCQPILGHNTVFWYRQTMMQGLELLAYFRNRAPLDDSGMPKDRFSAEMPDATLATLKIQPSEPRDSAVYFCASASRGETQYFGPGTRLLVL.

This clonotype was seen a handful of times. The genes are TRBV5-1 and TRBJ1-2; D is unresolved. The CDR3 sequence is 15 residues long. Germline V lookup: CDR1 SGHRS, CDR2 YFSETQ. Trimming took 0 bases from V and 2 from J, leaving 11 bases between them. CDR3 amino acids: CASSLDNGPNYGYTF. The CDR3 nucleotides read TGCGCCAGCAGCTTGGACAACGGGCCAAACTATGGCTACACCTTC. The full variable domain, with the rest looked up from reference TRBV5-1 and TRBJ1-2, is KAGVTQTPRYLIKTRGQQVTLSCSPISGHRSVSWYQQTPGQGLQFLFEYFSETQRNKGNFPGRFSGRQFSNSRSEMNVSTLELGDSALYLCASSLDNGPNYGYTFGSGTRLTVV.

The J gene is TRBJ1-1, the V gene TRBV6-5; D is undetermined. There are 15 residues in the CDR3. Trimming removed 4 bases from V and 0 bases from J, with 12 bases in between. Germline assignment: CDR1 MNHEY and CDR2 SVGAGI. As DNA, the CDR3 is TGTGCCAGCAGTTTCACTCGACTCATGAACACTGAAGCTTTCTTT. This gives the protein CASSFTRLMNTEAFF.

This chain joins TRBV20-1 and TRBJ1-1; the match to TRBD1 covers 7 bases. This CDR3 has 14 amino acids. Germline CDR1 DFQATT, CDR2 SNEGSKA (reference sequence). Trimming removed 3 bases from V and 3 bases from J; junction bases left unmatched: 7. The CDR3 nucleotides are TGCAGTGCTAGGGAGGGGGCTGTGGACACTGAAGCTTTCTTT. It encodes CSAREGAVDTEAFF.

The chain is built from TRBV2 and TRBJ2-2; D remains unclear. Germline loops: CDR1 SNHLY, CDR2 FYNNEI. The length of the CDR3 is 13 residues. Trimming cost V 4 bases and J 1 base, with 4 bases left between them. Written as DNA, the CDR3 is TGTGCCAGCAGTGTTCTGAACACCGGGGAGCTGTTTTTT. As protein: CASSVLNTGELFF.

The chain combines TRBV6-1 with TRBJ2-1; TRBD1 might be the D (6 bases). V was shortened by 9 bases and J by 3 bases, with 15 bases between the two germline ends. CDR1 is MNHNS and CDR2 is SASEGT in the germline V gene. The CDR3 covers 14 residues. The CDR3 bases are TGTGCCAGTTGTAGCAAGGGGGTCTACAATGAGCAGTTCTTC. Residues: CASCSKGVYNEQFF.